The following is a T cell receptor beta chain sequence with its context. The antigen is not known. The data are from a study of regulatory T cells in long-lasting Graves disease. Time point noted: newly diagnosed GD, antithyroid drugs for less than 3 months. PBMC RNA served as the TCR library source. According to the study, TCR beta libraries were built with iRepertoire HTBI primers and CDR3-region Arm-PCR. Each CDR3 protein is one row after TCRdb ran MiXCR on the multiplex PCR reads. The sample holds hundreds of thousands of distinct CDR3 sequences; 15% to 20% are singletons and the top ten take around a sixth. Between the trimmed V and J ends, which lost 3 bases and 7 bases, there was a span of 10 bases. The CDR3 sequence is 13 residues long. Germline CDR1 LNHDA, CDR2 SQIVND (reference sequence). General study findings and limits: Persistent disease was characterized by preferential usage of TRBV28, TRBJ1-2 and TRBJ2-5. TCR diversity in persistent Graves' patients was below that of newly diagnosed ones. Samples came from peripheral blood alone, without thyroid tissue.

These data also featured in a second study, about T cells in Graves' hyperthyroidism and ophthalmopathy. This second study says: TCR CDR3 regions were first amplified by RT-PCR with HTBI primers.

Source: peripheral blood mononuclear cells (PBMCs), taken at new diagnosis, from a patient treated with antithyroid drugs. The chain uses TRBV19 and TRBJ1-5; D possibly corresponds to TRBD1 (5 bases). This clonotype was sampled from a young woman with Graves disease. CDR3 nucleotide sequence: TGTGCCAGTAGTATCACATGGGACCAGCCCCAGCATTTT. Protein: CASSITWDQPQHF.